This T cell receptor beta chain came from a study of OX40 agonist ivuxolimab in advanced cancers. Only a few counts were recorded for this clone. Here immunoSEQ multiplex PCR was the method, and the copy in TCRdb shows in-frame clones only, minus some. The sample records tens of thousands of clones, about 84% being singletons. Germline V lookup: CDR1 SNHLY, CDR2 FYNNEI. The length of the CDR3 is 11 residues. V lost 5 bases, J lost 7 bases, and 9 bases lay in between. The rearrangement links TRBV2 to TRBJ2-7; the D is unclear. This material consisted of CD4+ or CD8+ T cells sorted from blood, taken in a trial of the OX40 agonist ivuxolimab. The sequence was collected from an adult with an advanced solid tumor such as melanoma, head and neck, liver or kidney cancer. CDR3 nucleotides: TGTGCCAGCAGTTATGACGGAGAGCAGTACTTC. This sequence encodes CASSYDGEQYF.